This T cell receptor beta chain was found in a study of blood T cell repertoires in COVID-19. Across the study: COVID-19 samples from acute and convalescent phases originated in the United States, Italy and Spain.

The Seattle site enrolled patients during active infection and followed them longitudinally. Libraries were prepared by immunoSEQ multiplex PCR; TCRdb keeps only in-frame clonotypes and omits some of them. The sample lists some 71,000 clones; roughly 80% were seen once. Between the trimmed V and J ends, which lost 5 bases and 8 bases, there was a span of 10 bases. The CDR3 has 12 amino acids. Source material: peripheral blood. This clonotype was obtained from a man aged 50 to 60 with COVID-19, enrolled during active disease. The chain combines TRBV12-3 or TRBV12-4 with TRBJ1-3; no definite D call. The CDR3 nucleotides read TGTGCCAGCAGTCGAGTTCTGGACACCATATATTTT. Its protein is CASSRVLDTIYF.